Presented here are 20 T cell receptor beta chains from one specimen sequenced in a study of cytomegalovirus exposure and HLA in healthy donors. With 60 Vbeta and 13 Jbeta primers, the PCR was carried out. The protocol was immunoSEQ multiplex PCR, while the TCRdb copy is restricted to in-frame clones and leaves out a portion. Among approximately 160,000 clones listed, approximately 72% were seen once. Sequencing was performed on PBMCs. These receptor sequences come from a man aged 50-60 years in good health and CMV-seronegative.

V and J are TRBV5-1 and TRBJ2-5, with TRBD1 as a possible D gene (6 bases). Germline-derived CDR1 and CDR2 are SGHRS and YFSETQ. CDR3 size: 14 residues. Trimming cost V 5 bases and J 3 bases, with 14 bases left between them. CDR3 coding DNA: TGCGCCAGCAGTTACGGCCAGGGGAAAGAGACCCAGTACTTC. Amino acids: CASSYGQGKETQYF.

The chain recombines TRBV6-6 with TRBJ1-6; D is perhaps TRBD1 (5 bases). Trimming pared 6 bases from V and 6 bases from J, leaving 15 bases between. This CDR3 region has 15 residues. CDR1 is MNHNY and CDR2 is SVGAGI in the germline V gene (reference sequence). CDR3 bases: TGTGCCAGCAGACGGAGGGACGGTTCTAATTCACCCCTCCACTTT. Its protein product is CASRRRDGSNSPLHF.

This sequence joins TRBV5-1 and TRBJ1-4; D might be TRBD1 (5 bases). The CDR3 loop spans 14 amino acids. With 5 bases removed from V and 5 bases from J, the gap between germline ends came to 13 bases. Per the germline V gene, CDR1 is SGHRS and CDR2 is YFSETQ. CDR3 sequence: CASSLGGANEKLFF. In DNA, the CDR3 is TGCGCCAGCAGTCTCGGGGGTGCGAATGAAAAACTGTTTTTT.

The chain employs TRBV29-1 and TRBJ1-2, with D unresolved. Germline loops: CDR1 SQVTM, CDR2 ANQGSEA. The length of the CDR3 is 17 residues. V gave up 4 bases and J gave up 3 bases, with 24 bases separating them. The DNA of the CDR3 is TGCAGCGTTGTCCCCCGCGATTTAGTGATGGAGGACTATGGCTACACCTTC. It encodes CSVVPRDLVMEDYGYTF.

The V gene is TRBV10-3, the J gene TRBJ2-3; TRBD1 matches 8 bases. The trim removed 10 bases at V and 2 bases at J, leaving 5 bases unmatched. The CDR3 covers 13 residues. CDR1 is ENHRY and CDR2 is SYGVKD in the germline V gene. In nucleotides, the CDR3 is TGTGCCACCGGGGGACAGGACACAGATACGCAGTATTTT. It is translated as CATGGQDTDTQYF.

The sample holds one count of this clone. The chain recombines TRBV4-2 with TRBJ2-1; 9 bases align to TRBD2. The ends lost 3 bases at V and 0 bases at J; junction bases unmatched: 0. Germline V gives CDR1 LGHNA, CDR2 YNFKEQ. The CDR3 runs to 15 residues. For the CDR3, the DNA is TGTGCCAGCAGCCAGCGGGGGGGCTCCTACAATGAGCAGTTCTTC. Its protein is CASSQRGGSYNEQFF.

The CDR3 region is CSVGPGQGRRFGELFF. In DNA form, the CDR3 reads TGCAGCGTGGGACCGGGACAGGGTCGAAGATTCGGGGAGCTGTTTTTT. The J gene is TRBJ2-2, the V gene TRBV29-1; 9 bases fit TRBD1. J gave up 7 bases and V 6 bases, and 15 bases lay outside the gene matches. CDR3 length: 16 residues. The germline CDR1 and CDR2 sequences are SQVTM and ANQGSEA.

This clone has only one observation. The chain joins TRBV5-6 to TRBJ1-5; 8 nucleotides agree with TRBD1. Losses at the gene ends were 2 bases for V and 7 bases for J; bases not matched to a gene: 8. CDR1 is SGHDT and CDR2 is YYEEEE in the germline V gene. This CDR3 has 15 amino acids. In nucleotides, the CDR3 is TGTGCCAGCAGCTTCAGACAGGGGTCTGGGCAGCCCCAGCATTTT. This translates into CASSFRQGSGQPQHF.

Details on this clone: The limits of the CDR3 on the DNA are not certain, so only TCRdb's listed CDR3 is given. The CDR3 is CASSFEVGQGNSYEQYF. This chain links TRBV12-1 with TRBJ2-7; no check of the table's D call, TRBD1, against the DNA was made. TRBV12-1 corresponds to a pseudogene. Counting both end residues, the CDR3 totals 17 amino acids.

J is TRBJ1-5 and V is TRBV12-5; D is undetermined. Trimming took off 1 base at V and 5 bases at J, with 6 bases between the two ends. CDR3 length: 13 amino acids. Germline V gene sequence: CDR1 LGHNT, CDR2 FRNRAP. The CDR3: CASGLEPYQPQHF. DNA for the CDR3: TGTGCTAGTGGTTTGGAGCCTTATCAGCCCCAGCATTTT. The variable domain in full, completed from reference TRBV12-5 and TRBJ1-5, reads DARVTQTPRHKVTEMGQEVTMRCQPILGHNTVFWYRQTMMQGLELLAYFRNRAPLDDSGMPKDRFSAEMPDATLATLKIQPSEPRDSAVYFCASGLEPYQPQHFGDGTRLSIL.

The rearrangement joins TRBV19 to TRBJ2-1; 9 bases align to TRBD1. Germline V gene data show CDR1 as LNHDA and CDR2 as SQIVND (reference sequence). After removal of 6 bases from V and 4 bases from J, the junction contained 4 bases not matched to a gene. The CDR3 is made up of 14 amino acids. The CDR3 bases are TGTGCCAGTAGGACAGGGGGGGTTTACAATGAGCAGTTCTTC. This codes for CASRTGGVYNEQFF.

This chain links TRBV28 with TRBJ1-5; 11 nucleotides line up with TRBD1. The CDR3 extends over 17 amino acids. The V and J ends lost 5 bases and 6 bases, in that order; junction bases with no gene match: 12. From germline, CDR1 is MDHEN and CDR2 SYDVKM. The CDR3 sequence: CASSPTSGTGGRQPQHF. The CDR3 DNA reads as TGTGCCAGCAGTCCGACTTCCGGGACAGGGGGACGTCAGCCCCAGCATTTT.

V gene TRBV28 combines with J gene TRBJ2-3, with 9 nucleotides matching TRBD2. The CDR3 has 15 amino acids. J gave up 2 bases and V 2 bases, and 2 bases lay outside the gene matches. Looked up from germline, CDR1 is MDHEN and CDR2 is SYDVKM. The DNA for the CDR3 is TGTGCCAGCAGTTTAAGCGGGGGGCTCACAGATACGCAGTATTTT. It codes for CASSLSGGLTDTQYF.

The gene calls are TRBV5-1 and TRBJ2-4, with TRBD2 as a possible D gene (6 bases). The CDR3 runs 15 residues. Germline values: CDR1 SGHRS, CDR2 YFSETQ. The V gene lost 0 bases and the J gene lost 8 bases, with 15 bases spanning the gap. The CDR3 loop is CASSLASVGEDIQYF. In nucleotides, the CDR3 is TGCGCCAGCAGCTTGGCCAGTGTAGGGGAGGACATTCAGTACTTC. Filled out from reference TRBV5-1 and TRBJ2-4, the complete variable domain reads KAGVTQTPRYLIKTRGQQVTLSCSPISGHRSVSWYQQTPGQGLQFLFEYFSETQRNKGNFPGRFSGRQFSNSRSEMNVSTLELGDSALYLCASSLASVGEDIQYFGAGTRLSVL.

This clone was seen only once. The CDR3 sequence is CASTQGGQNYEQYF. CDR3 bases: TGTGCCAGCACCCAAGGGGGACAGAACTACGAGCAGTACTTC. The chain uses TRBV28 and TRBJ2-7; 7 bases agree with TRBD1. CDR3 length equals 14 residues. Germline lookup yields CDR1 MDHEN and CDR2 SYDVKM. Losses at the gene ends were 7 bases for V and 3 bases for J; bases not matched to a gene: 9.

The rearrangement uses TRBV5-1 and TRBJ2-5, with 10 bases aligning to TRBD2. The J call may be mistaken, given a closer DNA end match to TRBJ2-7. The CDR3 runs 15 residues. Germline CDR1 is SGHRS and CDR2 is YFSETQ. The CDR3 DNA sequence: TGCGCCAGCAGCTGGAGCGGGGGGGCCTCCTACGAGCAGTACTTC. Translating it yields CASSWSGGASYEQYF.

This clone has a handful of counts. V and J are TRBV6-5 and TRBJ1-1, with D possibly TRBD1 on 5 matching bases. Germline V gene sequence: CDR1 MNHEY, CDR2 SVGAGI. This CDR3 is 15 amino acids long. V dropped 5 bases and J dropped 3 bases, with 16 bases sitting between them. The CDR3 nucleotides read TGTGCCAGCAGTGGCTCTGGGGGAGGGGACACTGAAGCTTTCTTT. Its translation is CASSGSGGGDTEAFF.

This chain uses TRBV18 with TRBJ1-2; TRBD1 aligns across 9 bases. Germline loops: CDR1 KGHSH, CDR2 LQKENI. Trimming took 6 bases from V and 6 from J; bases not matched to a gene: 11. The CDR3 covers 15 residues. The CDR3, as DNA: TGTGCCAGCTCCCCAGGGACAGGGACGAGTGATGGCTACACCTTC. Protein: CASSPGTGTSDGYTF.

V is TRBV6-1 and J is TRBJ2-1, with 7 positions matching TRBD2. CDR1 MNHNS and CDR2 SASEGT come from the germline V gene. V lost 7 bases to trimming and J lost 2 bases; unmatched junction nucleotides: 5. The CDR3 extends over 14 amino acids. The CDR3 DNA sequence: TGTGCCAGCACCCCCGGGACTACCTACAATGAGCAGTTCTTC. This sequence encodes CASTPGTTYNEQFF.

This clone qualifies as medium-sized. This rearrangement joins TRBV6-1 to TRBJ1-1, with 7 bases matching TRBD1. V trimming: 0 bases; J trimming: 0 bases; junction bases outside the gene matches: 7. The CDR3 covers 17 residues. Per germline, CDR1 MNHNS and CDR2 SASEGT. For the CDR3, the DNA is TGTGCCAGCAGTGAAGCTAGGGTGACAGGGATGAACACTGAAGCTTTCTTT. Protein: CASSEARVTGMNTEAFF.